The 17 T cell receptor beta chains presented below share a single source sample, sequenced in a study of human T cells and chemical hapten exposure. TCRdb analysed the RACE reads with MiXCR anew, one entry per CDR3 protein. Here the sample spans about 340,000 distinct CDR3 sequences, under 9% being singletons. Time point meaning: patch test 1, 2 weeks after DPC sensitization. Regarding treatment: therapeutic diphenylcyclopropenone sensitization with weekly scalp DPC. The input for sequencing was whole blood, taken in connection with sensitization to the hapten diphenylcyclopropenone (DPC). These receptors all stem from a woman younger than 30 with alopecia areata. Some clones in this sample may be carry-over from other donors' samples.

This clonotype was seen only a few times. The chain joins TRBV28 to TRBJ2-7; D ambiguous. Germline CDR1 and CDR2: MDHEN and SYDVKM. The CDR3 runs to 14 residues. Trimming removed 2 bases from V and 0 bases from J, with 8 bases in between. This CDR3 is CASSLDGYSYEQYF. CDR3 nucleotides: TGTGCCAGCAGTTTAGACGGGTACTCCTACGAGCAGTACTTC.

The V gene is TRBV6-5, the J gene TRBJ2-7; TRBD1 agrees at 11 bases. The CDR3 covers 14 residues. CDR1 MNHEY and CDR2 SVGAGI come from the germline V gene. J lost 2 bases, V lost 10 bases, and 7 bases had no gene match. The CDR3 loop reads CATKGQGVTYEQYF. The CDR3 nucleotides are TGTGCCACCAAGGGACAGGGGGTAACCTACGAGCAGTACTTC.

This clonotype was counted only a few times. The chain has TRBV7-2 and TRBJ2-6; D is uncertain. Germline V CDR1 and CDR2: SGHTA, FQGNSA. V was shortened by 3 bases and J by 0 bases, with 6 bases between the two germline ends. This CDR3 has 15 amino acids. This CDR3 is CASSFSNSGANVLTF. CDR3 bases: TGTGCCAGCAGCTTTTCCAACTCTGGGGCCAACGTCCTGACTTTC.

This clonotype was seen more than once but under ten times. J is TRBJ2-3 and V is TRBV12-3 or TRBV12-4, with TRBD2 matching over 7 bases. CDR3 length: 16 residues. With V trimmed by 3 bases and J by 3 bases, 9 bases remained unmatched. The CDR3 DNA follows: TGTGCCAGCAGTTTGGGTTCGCGGGGGTGGACAGATACGCAGTATTTT. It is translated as CASSLGSRGWTDTQYF.

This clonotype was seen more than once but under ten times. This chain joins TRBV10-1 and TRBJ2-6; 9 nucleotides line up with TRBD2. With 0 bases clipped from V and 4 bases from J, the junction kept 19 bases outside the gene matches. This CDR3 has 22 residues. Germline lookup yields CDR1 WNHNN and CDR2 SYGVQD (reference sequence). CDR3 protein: CASSESRSSGVREFMGANVLTF. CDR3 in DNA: TGCGCCAGCAGTGAGTCGAGATCTAGCGGGGTCAGGGAGTTTATGGGGGCCAACGTCCTGACTTTC.

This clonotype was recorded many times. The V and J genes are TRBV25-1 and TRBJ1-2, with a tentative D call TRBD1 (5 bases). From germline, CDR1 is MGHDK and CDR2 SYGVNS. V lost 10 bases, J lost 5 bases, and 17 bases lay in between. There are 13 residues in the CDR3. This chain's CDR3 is CATARAGSYGYTF. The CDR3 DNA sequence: TGTGCCACCGCCAGGGCGGGATCTTATGGCTACACCTTC.

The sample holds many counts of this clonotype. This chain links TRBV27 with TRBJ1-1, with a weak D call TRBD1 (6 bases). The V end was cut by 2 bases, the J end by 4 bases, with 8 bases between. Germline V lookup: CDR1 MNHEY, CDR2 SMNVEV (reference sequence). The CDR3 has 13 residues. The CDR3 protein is CASSLRGSTEAFF. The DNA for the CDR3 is TGTGCCAGCAGTTTAAGGGGGAGCACTGAAGCTTTCTTT.

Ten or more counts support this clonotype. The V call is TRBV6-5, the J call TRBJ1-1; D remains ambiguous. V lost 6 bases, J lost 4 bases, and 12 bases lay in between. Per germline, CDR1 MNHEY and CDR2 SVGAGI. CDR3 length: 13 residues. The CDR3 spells CASSRFITTEAFF. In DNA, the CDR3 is TGTGCCAGCAGCCGCTTTATTACCACTGAAGCTTTCTTT.

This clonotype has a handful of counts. CDR3 amino acids: CASSEIQPEQYF. Here the CDR3 DNA reads TGTGCCAGCAGTGAAATACAGCCCGAGCAGTACTTC. V gene TRBV2 combines with J gene TRBJ2-7; D remains unclear. Germline assignment: CDR1 SNHLY and CDR2 FYNNEI. V was cut by 2 bases and J by 6 bases, with 8 bases left in between. The length of the CDR3 is 12 residues.

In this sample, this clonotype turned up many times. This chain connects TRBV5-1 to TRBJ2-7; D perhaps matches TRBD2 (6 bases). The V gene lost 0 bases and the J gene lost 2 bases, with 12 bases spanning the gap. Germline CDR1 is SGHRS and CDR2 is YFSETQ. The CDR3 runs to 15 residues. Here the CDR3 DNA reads TGCGCCAGCAGCTTGGAGGAGGGACCCACCTACGAGCAGTACTTC. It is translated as CASSLEEGPTYEQYF.

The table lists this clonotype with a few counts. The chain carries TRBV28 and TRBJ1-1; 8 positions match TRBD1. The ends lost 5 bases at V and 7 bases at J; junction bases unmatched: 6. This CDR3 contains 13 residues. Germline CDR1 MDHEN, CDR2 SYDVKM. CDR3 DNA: TGTGCCAGCAGTCAGGGGGCGTATGGTGAAGCTTTCTTT. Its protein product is CASSQGAYGEAFF.

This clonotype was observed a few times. The CDR3 bases are TGTGCCAGCAGTCTCCCCGGGGGGAGCGAGCAGTACTTC. Translating gives CASSLPGGSEQYF. The genes are TRBV12-3 or TRBV12-4 and TRBJ2-7; 7 positions match TRBD2. The CDR3 contains 13 residues. After removal of 5 bases from V and 6 bases from J, the junction contained 7 bases not matched to a gene.

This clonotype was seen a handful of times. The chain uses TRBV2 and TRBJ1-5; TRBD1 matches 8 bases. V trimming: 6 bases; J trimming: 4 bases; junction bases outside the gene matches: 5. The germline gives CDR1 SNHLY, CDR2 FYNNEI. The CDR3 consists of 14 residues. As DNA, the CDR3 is TGTGCCAGCAGGGACAGGGCCTTTAATCAGCCCCAGCATTTT. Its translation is CASRDRAFNQPQHF.

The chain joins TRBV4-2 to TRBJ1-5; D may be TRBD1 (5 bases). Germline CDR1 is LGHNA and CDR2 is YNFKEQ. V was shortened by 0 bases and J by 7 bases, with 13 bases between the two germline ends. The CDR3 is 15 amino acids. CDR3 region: CASSQEQGARQPQHF. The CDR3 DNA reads TGTGCCAGCAGCCAAGAGCAAGGGGCGAGACAGCCCCAGCATTTT.

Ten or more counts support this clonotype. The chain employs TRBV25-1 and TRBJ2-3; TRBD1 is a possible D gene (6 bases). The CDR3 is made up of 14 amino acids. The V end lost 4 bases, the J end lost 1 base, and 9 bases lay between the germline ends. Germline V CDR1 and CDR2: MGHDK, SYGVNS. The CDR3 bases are TGTGCCAGCAGTGGACGGACAGGCACAGATACGCAGTATTTT. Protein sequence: CASSGRTGTDTQYF. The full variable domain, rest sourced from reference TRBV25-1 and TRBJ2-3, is EADIYQTPRYLVIGTGKKITLECSQTMGHDKMYWYQQDPGMELHLIHYSYGVNSTEKGDLSSESTVSRIRTEHFPLTLESARPSHTSQYLCASSGRTGTDTQYFGPGTRLTVL.

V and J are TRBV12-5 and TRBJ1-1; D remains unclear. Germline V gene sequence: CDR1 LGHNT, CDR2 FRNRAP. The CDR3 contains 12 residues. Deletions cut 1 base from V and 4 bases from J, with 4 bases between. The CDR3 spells CASGLEATEAFF. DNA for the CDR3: TGTGCTAGTGGTTTGGAGGCCACTGAAGCTTTCTTT.

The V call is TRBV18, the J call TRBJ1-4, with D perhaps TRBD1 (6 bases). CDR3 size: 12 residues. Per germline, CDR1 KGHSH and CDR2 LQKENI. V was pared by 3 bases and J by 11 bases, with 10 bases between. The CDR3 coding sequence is TGTGCCAGCTCACCCTCAGGGGTGAAACTGTTTTTT. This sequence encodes CASSPSGVKLFF.